This is a list of T cell receptor beta chains from one sample in a study of CD8 T cells in Susac syndrome. TCRdb passed the immunoSEQ multiplex PCR reads through MiXCR, listing each CDR3 protein once. Of more than 150,000 distinct CDR3 sequences in the sample, about 95% were seen once. The specimen sequenced was CD4+ T cells from PBMCs. The receptors shown here come from a human donor in good health. The CDR3 runs from the conserved cysteine through the conserved F or W.

V gene	CDR3 length	CDR3 protein
TRBV5-1	15	CASSLDRAYTGELFF
TRBV4-3	16	CASSQEGRVGTDTQYF
TRBV12-3/TRBV12-4	14	CASSLQGENTEAFF
TRBV15	14	CATSRVGSLDEQYF
TRBV5-1	15	CASSLDPGGNQPQHF
TRBV6-2/TRBV6-3	15	CASRGQGGFADTQYF
TRBV20-1	12	CSASETGATIYF
TRBV13	14	CASSPPQVANEQFF
TRBV12-3/TRBV12-4	15	CASRPFGQNNSPLHF
TRBV12-3/TRBV12-4	14	CASSFAGQGQPQHF
TRBV24-1	13	CATSDTNTGELFF
TRBV4-3	14	CASSQVRASDEQFF
TRBV20-1	14	CSATSTGRSYEQYF
TRBV20-1	15	CSARDPKGRGDTQYF
TRBV6-6	14	CASSYGDRPYEQYF
TRBV5-1	13	CASSLGHAGELFF
TRBV29-1	15	CSVEVSAGRDTEAFF
TRBV20-1	12	CSASQGPSPLHF
TRBV20-1	12	CSSYIGGSEQYF
TRBV30	15	CAWSPPGSGANVLTF
TRBV9	15	CASSDGQGGWETQYF
TRBV25-1	13	CATQTGSTDTQYF
TRBV4-3	14	CASSPGDLPGEQFF
TRBV5-6	14	CASRGTGLNTEAFF
TRBV28	20	CASRSKTGTSGGRGANVLTF
TRBV12-3/TRBV12-4	13	CASSLVRGHEQYF
TRBV20-1	12	CSAIDATDTQYF